Listed below are T cell receptor beta chains from one sample, sequenced in a study of blood T cell repertoires in COVID-19. Data came from immunoSEQ multiplex PCR; TCRdb stores just in-frame clones and leaves some out. Of some 64,000 clones listed, approximately 78% are singletons. The sequencing sample was made of peripheral blood. These receptors were taken from a man in his fifties or sixties with COVID-19, enrolled during active disease. Each CDR3 is given with its conserved first and last residue. The D gene is left open where the match is weak. Not every row has a clone size; where given, it reads once, few, many or a size class.

V: TRBV21-1
size: NA
J: TRBJ2-6
D: NA
DNA: TGTGCCAGCAGGCCAGAGGCTTATGGGGCCAACGTCCTGACTTTC
CDR3: CASRPEAYGANVLTF

V: TRBV12-3/TRBV12-4
size: NA
J: TRBJ2-1
D: TRBD2
DNA: TGTGCCAGCAGTCCCCGGGACTACTATGAGCAGTTCTTC
CDR3: CASSPRDYYEQFF

V: TRBV9
size: NA
J: TRBJ2-5
D: NA
DNA: TGTGCCAGCAGCCCGCAGGGTACCGCAGAGACCCAGTACTTC
CDR3: CASSPQGTAETQYF

V: TRBV24-1
size: NA
J: TRBJ2-7
D: TRBD1
DNA: TGTGCCACCAGTGATGGACAGGGAATCTCCTACGAGCAGTACTTC
CDR3: CATSDGQGISYEQYF

V: TRBV7-7
size: once
J: TRBJ2-7
D: NA
DNA: TGTGCCAGCAGCCCCTGGGACTTAATCTACGAGCAGTACTTC
CDR3: CASSPWDLIYEQYF

V: TRBV4-2
size: few
J: TRBJ2-1
D: TRBD1
DNA: TGTGCCAGCAGCCCACTCCGAGACAGGGTATACAATGAGCAGTTCTTC
CDR3: CASSPLRDRVYNEQFF

V: TRBV2
size: NA
J: TRBJ2-1
D: TRBD2
DNA: TGTGCCAGCAGGAAGACTAGCGGGGGAGACAATGAGCAGTTCTTC
CDR3: CASRKTSGGDNEQFF

V: TRBV30
size: NA
J: TRBJ2-1
D: TRBD1
DNA: TGTGCCTGGAACCCCGGGACAGGGTTTGACAATGAGCAGTTCTTC
CDR3: CAWNPGTGFDNEQFF

V: TRBV5-4
size: NA
J: TRBJ1-5
D: NA
DNA: TGTGCCAGCAGCTTAATGGCGGGGGGGCCCCAGCATTTT
CDR3: CASSLMAGGPQHF

V: TRBV14
size: NA
J: TRBJ2-1
D: NA
DNA: TGTGCCAGCAGTCGCGGTACCCACAATGAGCAGTTCTTC
CDR3: CASSRGTHNEQFF

V: TRBV29-1
size: once
J: TRBJ1-2
D: TRBD1
DNA: TGCAGCGTTGACAGGGGGGTCTCTGGCTACACCTTC
CDR3: CSVDRGVSGYTF

V: TRBV15
size: NA
J: TRBJ2-7
D: TRBD1
DNA: TGTGCCACCAACCGGGACAGGGAAGACGAGCAGTACTTC
CDR3: CATNRDREDEQYF

V: TRBV19
size: NA
J: TRBJ1-5
D: NA
DNA: TGTGCCAGCGATGAGACAGGCAACAATCAGCCCCAGCATTTT
CDR3: CASDETGNNQPQHF

V: TRBV4-1
size: NA
J: TRBJ2-5
D: TRBD2
DNA: TGCGCCAGCAGCCAAGAGTCGGGAGGCCCGGGGACCCAGTACTTC
CDR3: CASSQESGGPGTQYF

V: TRBV5-1
size: NA
J: TRBJ2-3
D: NA
DNA: TGCGCCAGCAGCTTGGCGCACCGTTTTAGTAGCACAGATACGCAGTATTTT
CDR3: CASSLAHRFSSTDTQYF

V: TRBV2
size: NA
J: TRBJ1-4
D: NA
DNA: TGTGCCAGCGGTGGACTAAATGAAAAACTGTTTTTT
CDR3: CASGGLNEKLFF

V: TRBV5-5
size: few
J: TRBJ1-1
D: NA
DNA: TGTGCCAGCAGCTGGTCGGGGAACACTGAAGCTTTCTTT
CDR3: CASSWSGNTEAFF